The 10 T cell receptor beta chains below were found in one sample sequenced in a study of CD8 T cells in ankylosing spondylitis. Broader study findings: Typical of ankylosing spondylitis blood, it appeared, was a TCR beta motif of several highly homologous variants.

TCRdb reprocessed the 5' RACE reads with MiXCR, giving one entry per CDR3 protein. This table holds 700,000 to 850,000 distinct CDR3 sequences, about 10% found once. These TCRs are of unknown antigen specificity. The sample consisted of blood, either unsorted or a sorted T cell fraction (not recorded which). The receptor source for this set is a male donor with ankylosing spondylitis.

The rearrangement links TRBV7-3 to TRBJ2-3, with TRBD2 identical over 12 bases. The V gene's germline CDR1 is SGHTA and CDR2 FQGTGA. The CDR3 runs 22 residues. Trimming at V came to 2 bases and at J to 2 bases, leaving 20 bases not matched to a gene. The CDR3 sequence is CASSLRRPLAGGPPLYTDTQYF. The CDR3 DNA is TGTGCCAGCAGCTTACGTCGACCACTAGCGGGAGGTCCTCCCCTCTACACAGATACGCAGTATTTT.

In this sample, this clonotype turned up a few times. DNA of the CDR3: TGCGCCAGCAGTGCCAGGGTGTACCAAGAGACCCAGTACTTC. This gives the protein CASSARVYQETQYF. The V gene is TRBV10-2, the J gene TRBJ2-5; D is possibly TRBD1 (5 bases). From germline, CDR1 is WSHSY and CDR2 SAAADI. This CDR3 has 14 amino acids. V was pared by 4 bases and J by 0 bases, with 9 bases between.

This clonotype was found a few times. The chain joins TRBV11-2 to TRBJ2-3; perhaps D is TRBD1 or TRBD2 (5 bases each). CDR1 and CDR2 (germline): SGHAT, FQNNGV. Trimming left V 3 bases short and J 4 bases short, with 14 bases between. This CDR3 is 15 amino acids long. In DNA, the CDR3 is TGTGCCAGCAGCTTGAGGGGAATGATGGCAGATACGCAGTATTTT. It encodes CASSLRGMMADTQYF.

The V and J genes are TRBV20-1 and TRBJ2-2, with 10 nucleotides matching TRBD2. This CDR3 is built from 15 residues. Germline V lookup: CDR1 DFQATT, CDR2 SNEGSKA (reference sequence). V was pared by 5 bases and J by 6 bases, with 9 bases of the junction left unmatched. CDR3 sequence (DNA): TGCAGTGCTCAGAGGCCAGCGGGAGGGCCCGGGGAGCTGTTTTTT. Translated, it gives CSAQRPAGGPGELFF.

This clonotype was seen repeatedly, ten times or more. V is TRBV10-3 and J is TRBJ2-5; D unclear. This CDR3 contains 13 residues. With 7 bases removed from V and 3 bases from J, the gap between germline ends came to 12 bases. The germline V gene has CDR1 ENHRY and CDR2 SYGVKD. The CDR3 nucleotides are TGTGCCATCAAAGGGTTTATGGAAGAGACCCAGTACTTC. This translates into CAIKGFMEETQYF.

This chain uses TRBV2 with TRBJ2-3, with 7 positions matching TRBD1. After removal of 4 bases from V and 0 bases from J, the junction contained 7 bases not matched to a gene. Germline CDR1 SNHLY, CDR2 FYNNEI. This CDR3 has 16 amino acids. The CDR3 spells CASSGGQALSTDTQYF. The CDR3 DNA is TGTGCCAGCAGTGGAGGACAGGCCCTGAGCACAGATACGCAGTATTTT.

This chain connects TRBV6-6 to TRBJ2-1, with no clear D. The CDR3 has 13 amino acids. The V gene's germline CDR1 is MNHNY and CDR2 SVGAGI (reference sequence). Trimming took 10 bases from V and 4 from J, leaving 14 bases between them. The CDR3 DNA is TGTGCCATCCAACCGGGTCCTTACAATGAGCAGTTCTTC. Translating gives CAIQPGPYNEQFF.

In this sample, this clonotype turned up a few times. In nucleotides, the CDR3 is TGTGCCAGCAGGGACTGGGCGAACACCGGGGAGCTGTTTTTT. It translates to CASRDWANTGELFF. This chain links TRBV25-1 with TRBJ2-2, with D perhaps matching TRBD2 (5 bases). Per germline, CDR1 MGHDK and CDR2 SYGVNS. The V and J ends lost 6 bases and 0 bases respectively, with 8 bases between them. CDR3 size: 14 residues.

The chain links TRBV28 to TRBJ2-5; D is undetermined. The CDR3 has 16 amino acids. Germline V gene sequence: CDR1 MDHEN, CDR2 SYDVKM. Trimming removed 7 bases from V and 0 bases from J, with 18 bases in between. CDR3 protein: CASTDTQKGDQETQYF. CDR3 sequence (DNA): TGTGCCAGCACCGACACTCAGAAGGGCGACCAAGAGACCCAGTACTTC.

This clonotype has just a few counts. The gene calls are TRBV4-3 and TRBJ2-7, with 9 bases matching TRBD1. The length of the CDR3 is 16 residues. Germline CDR1 LGHNA, CDR2 YSLEER. The V gene end was trimmed by 2 bases and the J gene end by 4 bases; junction bases not matched to a gene: 9. The chain's CDR3 is CASSQTGGQGWYEQYF. CDR3 sequence (DNA): TGCGCCAGCAGCCAAACGGGGGGACAGGGTTGGTACGAGCAGTACTTC.